The rows below give T cell receptor beta chains drawn from one sample of a study of blood T cells in healthy people across ages. TCRdb ran MiXCR on the 5' RACE reads and lists one entry per CDR3 protein. Of about 1.8 million distinct CDR3 sequences detected, around 48% appear once; the ten largest clones hold roughly 2.1%. Sequencing input: blood. These receptors were taken from a middle-aged woman in good health. The CDR3 runs from the conserved cysteine through the conserved F or W. The order of the fields is D gene, V gene, J gene, clone size, CDR3 DNA, CDR3 protein. The D gene is left open where the match is weak. Only some rows state a clone size, as once, few, many or a class for expanded clones.

.,TRBV29-1,TRBJ2-7,many,TGCAGCGTTGTCAGGGAGTACGAGCAGTACTTC,CSVVREYEQYF
.,TRBV5-1,TRBJ1-1,.,TGCGCCAGCAGCAGCGCGAGGGACACCCCTAAGGGGACTGAAGCTTTCTTT,CASSSARDTPKGTEAFF
.,TRBV20-1,TRBJ2-5,few,TGCAGTGCTAGAGTTCGGGGGCTACAAGAGACCCAGTACTTC,CSARVRGLQETQYF
.,TRBV5-4,TRBJ1-2,.,TGTGCCAGCAGCGTCGAGTCCCGGGACCTTTATTATGGCTACACCTTC,CASSVESRDLYYGYTF
.,TRBV13,TRBJ2-1,few,TGTGCCAGCAGCGAGGACAGCAATGAGCAGTTCTTC,CASSEDSNEQFF
.,TRBV4-2,TRBJ2-1,.,TGTGCCAGCAGCCAAGAAGTTCACTCCTACAATGAGCAGTTCTTC,CASSQEVHSYNEQFF
.,TRBV29-1,TRBJ1-2,few,TGCAGCGTCGACCTGACAGCTAACTATGGCTACACCTTC,CSVDLTANYGYTF
.,TRBV5-5,TRBJ2-7,.,TGTGCCAGCAGCTGGTTCTGGATTGCGGCGGACAATGAGCAGTACTTC,CASSWFWIAADNEQYF
.,TRBV12-3/TRBV12-4,TRBJ1-3,.,TGTGCCAGCAGTGGCAGGCCAATTGGAAACACCATATATTTT,CASSGRPIGNTIYF
.,TRBV6-2/TRBV6-3,TRBJ1-5,.,TGTGCCAGCAGTTACCCGTACCGCGGGGGAGGTCAGCCCCAGCATTTT,CASSYPYRGGGQPQHF